This is a list of T cell receptor beta chains from one sample in a study of PD-1 blockade in classical Hodgkin lymphoma. Produced via immunoSEQ multiplex PCR; TCRdb's table is partial and in-frame only. The sample has 41,000 or so clones, about 74% seen once. The sample here was peripheral blood mononuclear cells (PBMCs), taken at baseline. The source is a human donor with classical Hodgkin lymphoma. CDR3s include the opening cysteine and the closing phenylalanine or tryptophan. D genes are given only for firm matches. The size entry is marked missing in some rows and otherwise reads once, few, many or a size class.

>TRBV6-5|-|-|TRBJ2-1
CASRSGPFGQFF
TGTGCCAGCAGATCGGGACCGTTCGGGCAGTTCTTC
>TRBV7-9|-|-|TRBJ2-3
CASSPDSEGTDTQYF
TGTGCCAGCAGTCCGGACAGCGAGGGCACAGATACGCAGTATTTT
>TRBV19|TRBD2|-|TRBJ2-1
CASSIGGTSHNEQFF
TGTGCCAGTAGTATCGGGGGGACTAGCCACAATGAGCAGTTCTTC
>TRBV7-3|-|few|TRBJ2-3
CASSYDSASTDTQYF
TGTGCCAGCAGCTATGACTCCGCTAGCACAGATACGCAGTATTTT
>TRBV20-1|-|-|TRBJ1-2
CGGGRVHGYTF
TGCGGAGGAGGCAGGGTCCATGGCTACACCTTC
>TRBV25-1|TRBD1|once|TRBJ2-4
CASRETGAQNIQYF
TGTGCCAGCAGGGAAACAGGGGCTCAAAACATTCAGTACTTC
>TRBV7-7|-|-|TRBJ2-5
CASSPETGTNTQYF
TGTGCCAGCAGCCCCGAGACGGGCACTAATACCCAGTACTTC
>TRBV2|-|few|TRBJ1-2
CASSDWKNIYGYTF
TGTGCCAGCAGTGATTGGAAGAACATCTATGGCTACACCTTC
>TRBV7-2|-|few|TRBJ1-1
CASSLLSGTEAFF
TGTGCCAGCAGCTTGCTTTCCGGCACTGAAGCTTTCTTT
>TRBV28|-|many|TRBJ1-2
CASSPLGGYGYTF
TGTGCCAGCAGCCCCTTAGGGGGATATGGCTACACCTTC
>TRBV2|-|-|TRBJ2-3
CASSYRDTDTQYF
TGTGCCAGCAGCTATAGGGACACAGATACGCAGTATTTT
>TRBV6-5|-|-|TRBJ1-1
CASSYEGWNTEAFF
TGTGCCAGCAGTTACGAGGGATGGAACACTGAAGCTTTCTTT
>TRBV5-1|TRBD2|-|TRBJ2-2
CASTLITSGSNTGELFF
TGCGCCAGCACCCTAATAACTAGCGGGAGTAATACCGGGGAGCTGTTTTTT
>TRBV6-5|-|-|TRBJ2-7
CASSDTYEQYF
TGTGCCAGCAGCGATACCTACGAGCAGTACTTC
>TRBV28|-|-|TRBJ2-3
CASRPTGIPGDTQYF
TGTGCCAGCAGACCAACAGGGATTCCGGGCGATACGCAGTATTTT
>TRBV6-5|-|-|TRBJ2-7
CASSYLISSYEQYF
TGTGCCAGCAGTTACCTTATCAGCTCCTACGAGCAGTACTTC
>TRBV19|-|-|TRBJ1-1
CASSIVSLAGNTEAFF
TGTGCCAGTAGTATCGTAAGTTTAGCTGGGAACACTGAAGCTTTCTTT
>TRBV6-5|-|-|TRBJ1-5
CASRLDSGNQPQHF
TGTGCCAGCAGGCTTGACAGTGGCAATCAGCCCCAGCATTTT
>TRBV7-8|TRBD2|-|TRBJ2-1
CASSLELAGWGEQFF
TGTGCCAGCAGCTTAGAACTAGCGGGATGGGGTGAGCAGTTCTTC
>TRBV6-6|TRBD2|-|TRBJ2-1
CASSYSKREHEQFF
TGTGCCAGCAGTTACTCTAAGCGGGAGCATGAGCAGTTCTTC
>TRBV28|-|-|TRBJ2-1
CASSLYLHEQFF
TGTGCCAGCAGTTTATACCTCCATGAGCAGTTCTTC
>TRBV19|TRBD2|-|TRBJ2-1
CASKKREVNEQFF
TGTGCCAGTAAGAAACGGGAGGTCAATGAGCAGTTCTTC
>TRBV29-1|-|-|TRBJ2-3
CSAEHTDTQYF
TGCAGCGCAGAACACACAGATACGCAGTATTTT
>TRBV7-9|TRBD2|-|TRBJ2-3
CASSIGTSGSRDTQYF
TGTGCCAGCAGCATTGGGACTAGCGGGAGCCGAGATACGCAGTATTTT
>TRBV6-1|-|-|TRBJ1-1
CASRSTGNTEAFF
TGTGCCAGCAGATCGACAGGGAACACTGAAGCTTTCTTT
>TRBV7-3|-|few|TRBJ1-1
CASSSLTPSVAFF
TGTGCCAGCAGCTCTCTGACCCCTTCTGTGGCTTTCTTT
>TRBV28|-|-|TRBJ2-7
CASSPRVVSSYEQYF
TGTGCCAGCAGTCCCAGAGTAGTGAGCTCCTACGAGCAGTACTTC
>TRBV28|-|-|TRBJ2-7
CASSLGLYEQYF
TGTGCCAGCAGCTTGGGACTCTACGAGCAGTACTTC
>TRBV10-1|TRBD2|-|TRBJ2-2
CASSDSGLAGNTGELFF
TGCGCCAGCAGTGATTCCGGACTAGCGGGGAACACCGGGGAGCTGTTTTTT
>TRBV4-3|-|-|TRBJ1-2
CASSQDHGGANYGYTF
TGCGCCAGCAGCCAAGATCATGGGGGGGCCAACTATGGCTACACCTTC
>TRBV9|-|-|TRBJ1-6
CASSVATGSGSPLHF
TGTGCCAGCAGCGTAGCCACAGGGTCGGGGTCACCCCTCCACTTT
>TRBV6-5|-|-|TRBJ1-5
CASSWDSNQPQHF
TGTGCCAGCTCTTGGGATAGCAATCAGCCCCAGCATTTT
>TRBV25-1|TRBD1|-|TRBJ1-1
CASSPGTGNTEAFF
TGTGCCAGCAGTCCCGGGACAGGGAACACTGAAGCTTTCTTT
>TRBV2|-|-|TRBJ1-5
CASSREWTGGLEPQHF
TGTGCCAGCAGCCGGGAATGGACGGGAGGGCTCGAACCCCAGCATTTT
>TRBV9|TRBD2|-|TRBJ2-3
CASSSKAGGYRATQYF
TGTGCCAGCAGCTCTAAAGCGGGAGGCTACCGGGCTACGCAGTATTTT
>TRBV7-3|TRBD2|-|TRBJ2-1
CASSFWGMGTSGEPVAYNEQFF
TGTGCCAGCAGCTTTTGGGGGATGGGGACTAGCGGGGAGCCTGTGGCCTACAATGAGCAGTTCTTC
>TRBV5-5|-|-|TRBJ2-7
CASSLGLSGEQYF
TGTGCCAGCAGCTTAGGGCTATCCGGCGAGCAGTACTTC
>TRBV6-5|-|-|TRBJ2-7
CASSYSLVGTYEQYF
TGTGCCAGCAGTTACTCGCTGGTAGGGACCTACGAGCAGTACTTC
>TRBV6-6|-|-|TRBJ1-1
CASSRTQNTEAFF
TGTGCCAGCAGTCGCACGCAGAACACTGAAGCTTTCTTT
>TRBV6-1|TRBD1|few|TRBJ1-3
CASGPGTVLGNTIYF
TGTGCCAGCGGGCCAGGGACAGTCCTCGGAAACACCATATATTTT
>TRBV6-6|-|-|TRBJ1-1
CASSRGYMNTEAFF
TGTGCCAGCTCCCGCGGTTACATGAACACTGAAGCTTTCTTT
>TRBV6-5|-|few|TRBJ2-7
CASSYTDLDVEYF
TGTGCCAGCAGTTACACGGACCTGGACGTCGAGTACTTC
>TRBV19|TRBD2|-|TRBJ2-7
CASSITSGATYEQYF
TGTGCCAGTAGTATAACTAGCGGGGCGACCTACGAGCAGTACTTC
>TRBV9|TRBD2|-|TRBJ2-2
CASSVASGRTGELFF
TGTGCCAGCAGCGTAGCCAGCGGGAGGACCGGGGAGCTGTTTTTT
>TRBV6-5|-|few|TRBJ1-5
CASSYAGNQPQHF
TGTGCCAGCAGTTACGCAGGGAATCAGCCCCAGCATTTT
>TRBV18|-|-|TRBJ1-5
CASSPAGGQNQPQHF
TGTGCCAGCTCACCGGCGGGGGGGCAGAATCAGCCCCAGCATTTT
>TRBV2|TRBD2|-|TRBJ2-7
CASTRLAGGYEQYF
TGTGCCAGCACCAGACTAGCGGGAGGCTACGAGCAGTACTTC
>TRBV6-6|-|-|TRBJ1-4
CASSPRETTNEKLFF
TGTGCCAGCAGTCCCCGGGAGACAACTAATGAAAAACTGTTTTTT